Included here is one TCR beta chain sequence, with context. In this sample, this clonotype turned up a few times. Its antigen remains undetermined. Since a much larger clone is just one base distant, this may be a read error. This sample was taken from a study (dated by TCRdb to 2015 to 2018). Concerning the study at large: Human CD8+ TCR repertoires recognizing immunodominant viral antigens were characterized by means of sequence and structural analyses. Overall results and qualifications from the work: According to the report, the CD8+ TCR repertoires were highly diverse, and those specific to different immunodominant viral antigens were distinct from each other.

The sequencer was an Illumina HiSeq 2500. The public reads were reanalyzed by TCRdb: fastp trimming at Q25, MiXCR alignment, in-frame beta chains only. Rows are combined by CDR3 protein, so each entry shows the most common genes and DNA. For this sample there are over 1,500 distinct CDR3 sequences; approximately 30% appear just once. The top ten clones comprise about 5.2% of the sample. The CDR3 holds 13 amino acids from the cysteine to the phenylalanine. Only CDR3 DNA remains: 39 bases, in frame from the first base. The sequenced sample was CD8+ T cells (not recorded whether cultured). This TCR was recovered from a female donor. Here the chain combines TRBV12-3 or TRBV12-4 and TRBJ2-7; the D element might be TRBD1 or TRBD2, as each aligns at 5 bases. The CDR3 loop reads CVSRLLGVNEQYF. The DNA reads as follows: TGTGTCAGCAGATTGTTGGGGGTCAACGAGCAGTACTTC.